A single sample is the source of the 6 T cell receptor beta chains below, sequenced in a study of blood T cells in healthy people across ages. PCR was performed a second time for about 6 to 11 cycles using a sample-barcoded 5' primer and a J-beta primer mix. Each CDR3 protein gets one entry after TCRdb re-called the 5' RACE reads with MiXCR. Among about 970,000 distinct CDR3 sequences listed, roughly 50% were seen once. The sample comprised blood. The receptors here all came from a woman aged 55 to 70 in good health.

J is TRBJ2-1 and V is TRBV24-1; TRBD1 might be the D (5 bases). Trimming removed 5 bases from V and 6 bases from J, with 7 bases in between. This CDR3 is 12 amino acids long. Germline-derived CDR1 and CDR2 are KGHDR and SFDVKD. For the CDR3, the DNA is TGTGCCACCAGTGTGGGGCTCAATGAGCAGTTCTTC. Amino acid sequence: CATSVGLNEQFF.

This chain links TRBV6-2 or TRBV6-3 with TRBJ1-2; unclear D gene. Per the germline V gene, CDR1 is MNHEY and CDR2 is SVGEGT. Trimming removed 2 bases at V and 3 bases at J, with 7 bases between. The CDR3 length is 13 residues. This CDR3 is CASSYESYYGYTF. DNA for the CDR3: TGTGCCAGCAGTTACGAGTCTTACTATGGCTACACCTTC.

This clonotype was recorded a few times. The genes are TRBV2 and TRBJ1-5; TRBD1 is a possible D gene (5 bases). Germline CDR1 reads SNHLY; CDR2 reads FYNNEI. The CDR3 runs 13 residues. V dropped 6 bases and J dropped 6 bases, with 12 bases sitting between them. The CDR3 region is CASRGDRTQPQHF. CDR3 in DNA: TGTGCCAGCAGGGGGGACCGAACTCAGCCCCAGCATTTT.

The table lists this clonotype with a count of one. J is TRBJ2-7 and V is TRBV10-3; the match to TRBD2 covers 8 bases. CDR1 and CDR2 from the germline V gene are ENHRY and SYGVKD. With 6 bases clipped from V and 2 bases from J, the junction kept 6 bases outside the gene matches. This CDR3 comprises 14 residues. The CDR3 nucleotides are TGTGCCATCAGCCTGAGACTAGCGACCTACGAGCAGTACTTC. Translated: CAISLRLATYEQYF.

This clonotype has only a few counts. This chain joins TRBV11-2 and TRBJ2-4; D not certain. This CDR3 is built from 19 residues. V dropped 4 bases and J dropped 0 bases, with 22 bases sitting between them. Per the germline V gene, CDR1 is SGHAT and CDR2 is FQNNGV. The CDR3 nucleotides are TGTGCCAGCAGCTCCCCCGTGGGCCTCTTTAAGGGAGCCAAAAACATTCAGTACTTC. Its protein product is CASSSPVGLFKGAKNIQYF. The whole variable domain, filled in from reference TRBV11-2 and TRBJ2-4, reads EAGVAQSPRYKIIEKRQSVAFWCNPISGHATLYWYQQILGQGPKLLIQFQNNGVVDDSQLPKDRFSAERLKGVDSTLKIQPAKLEDSAVYLCASSSPVGLFKGAKNIQYFGAGTRLSVL.

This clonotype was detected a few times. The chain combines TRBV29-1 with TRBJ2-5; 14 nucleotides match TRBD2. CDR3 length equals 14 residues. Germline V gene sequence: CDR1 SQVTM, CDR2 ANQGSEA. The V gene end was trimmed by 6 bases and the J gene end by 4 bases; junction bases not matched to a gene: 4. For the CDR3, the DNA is TGCAGCGTCGGGACTAGCGGGGGAGGAGAGACCCAGTACTTC. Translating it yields CSVGTSGGGETQYF.